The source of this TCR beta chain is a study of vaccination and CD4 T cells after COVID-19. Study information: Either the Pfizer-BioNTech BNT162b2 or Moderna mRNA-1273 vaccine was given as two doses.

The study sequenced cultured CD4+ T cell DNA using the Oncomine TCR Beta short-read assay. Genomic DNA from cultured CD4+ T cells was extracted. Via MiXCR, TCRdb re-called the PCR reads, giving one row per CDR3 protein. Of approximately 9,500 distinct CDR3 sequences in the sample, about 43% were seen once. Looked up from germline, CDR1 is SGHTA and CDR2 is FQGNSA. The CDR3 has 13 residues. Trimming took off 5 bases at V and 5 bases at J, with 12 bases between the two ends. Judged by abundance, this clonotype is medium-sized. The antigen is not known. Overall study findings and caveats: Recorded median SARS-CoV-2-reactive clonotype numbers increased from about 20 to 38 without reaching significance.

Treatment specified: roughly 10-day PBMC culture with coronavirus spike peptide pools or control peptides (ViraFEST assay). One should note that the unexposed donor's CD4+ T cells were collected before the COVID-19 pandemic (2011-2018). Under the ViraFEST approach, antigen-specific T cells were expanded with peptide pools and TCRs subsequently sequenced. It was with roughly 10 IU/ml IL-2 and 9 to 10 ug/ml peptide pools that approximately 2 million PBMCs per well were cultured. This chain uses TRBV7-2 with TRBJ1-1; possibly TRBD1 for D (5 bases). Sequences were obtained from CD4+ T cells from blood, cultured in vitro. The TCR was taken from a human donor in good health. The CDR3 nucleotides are TGTGCCAGCAGCCAGGGAGGAAGGACTGAAGCTTTCTTT. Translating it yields CASSQGGRTEAFF.